This passage covers 20 T cell receptor beta chains from one sample sequenced in a study of OX40 agonist ivuxolimab in advanced cancers. Sequencing used immunoSEQ multiplex PCR; TCRdb keeps in-frame clones, though not all of them. Of some 50,000 clones in the sample, 88% were seen once. Sample: CD4+ or CD8+ T cells sorted from blood, taken in a trial of the OX40 agonist ivuxolimab. These receptors were obtained from an adult with an advanced solid tumor such as melanoma, head and neck, liver or kidney cancer.

This clone was picked up a small number of times. The chain uses TRBV29-1 and TRBJ1-3, with D unclear. The V gene lost 0 bases and the J gene lost 0 bases, with 12 bases spanning the gap. The CDR3 totals 16 residues. Germline V lookup: CDR1 SQVTM, CDR2 ANQGSEA. This chain's CDR3 is CSVEDFLSGSGNTIYF. Written as DNA, the CDR3 is TGCAGCGTTGAAGATTTCCTCTCAGGCTCTGGAAACACCATATATTTT.

V is TRBV13 and J is TRBJ2-1; 7 bases agree with TRBD2. This CDR3 comprises 16 residues. CDR1 and CDR2 from the germline V gene are PRHDT and FYEKMQ (reference sequence). V dropped 5 bases and J dropped 2; count of bases not matched to a gene: 9. CDR3 region: CASSPRDGGTYNEQFF. For the CDR3, the DNA is TGTGCCAGCAGCCCACGTGACGGGGGGACCTACAATGAGCAGTTCTTC.

V gene TRBV4-2 combines with J gene TRBJ2-1; TRBD2 agrees at 13 bases. V lost 4 bases to trimming and J lost 7 bases; unmatched junction nucleotides: 10. This CDR3 is built from 17 residues. CDR1 is LGHNA, CDR2 YNFKEQ, per germline. The CDR3 bases are TGTGCCAGCAGCCCCAAATTAACTAGCGGGGGGGCGAATGAGCAGTTCTTC. Its translation: CASSPKLTSGGANEQFF.

V is TRBV14 and J is TRBJ2-1; D possibly corresponds to TRBD2 (5 bases). Germline V gives CDR1 SGHDN, CDR2 FVKESK. CDR3 length: 12 residues. Trimming stripped 4 bases from V and 8 bases from J, with 9 bases between. The CDR3 DNA follows: TGTGCCAGCAGCCCTATGAGGGATGAGCAGTTCTTC. Amino acids: CASSPMRDEQFF. The variable domain in full, completed from reference TRBV14 and TRBJ2-1, reads EAGVTQFPSHSVIEKGQTVTLRCDPISGHDNLYWYRRVMGKEIKFLLHFVKESKQDESGMPNNRFLAERTGGTYSTLKVQPAELEDSGVYFCASSPMRDEQFFGPGTRLTVL.

V and J are TRBV7-7 and TRBJ2-5, with D tentatively TRBD2 (6 bases). V gave up 5 bases and J gave up 5 bases, with 15 bases separating them. Germline CDR1 SSHAT, CDR2 FNYEAQ (reference sequence). This CDR3 has 14 amino acids. The DNA of the CDR3 is TGTGCCAGCAGCCCCACGGGGGATGGGGAGACCCAGTACTTC. Its translation: CASSPTGDGETQYF.

The chain links TRBV7-9 to TRBJ1-5; possibly TRBD1 for D (5 bases). Germline V CDR1 and CDR2: SEHNR, FQNEAQ (reference sequence). The CDR3 has 15 residues. Trimming took 4 bases from V and 3 from J, leaving 13 bases between them. This CDR3 is CASSWGDGPNQPQHF. The CDR3 region has the DNA TGTGCCAGCAGCTGGGGGGACGGACCCAATCAGCCCCAGCATTTT.

The chain uses TRBV29-1 and TRBJ1-5; D remains ambiguous. Germline lookup yields CDR1 SQVTM and CDR2 ANQGSEA. V was trimmed by 4 bases and J by 6 bases, leaving 16 bases between them. The CDR3 length is 14 residues. CDR3 region: CSVAMEGTGQPQHF. CDR3 sequence (DNA): TGCAGCGTTGCGATGGAGGGTACGGGTCAGCCCCAGCATTTT.

This clone was seen once. CDR3 nucleotides: TGTGCCAGCAGATACGGACTAGCGGGTACAACCGACGAGCAGTTCTTC. Its translation: CASRYGLAGTTDEQFF. The chain uses TRBV5-4 and TRBJ2-1; 11 bases agree with TRBD2. Germline CDR1 SGHNT, CDR2 YYREEE (reference sequence). The CDR3 runs 16 residues. Trimming at V came to 5 bases and at J to 10 bases, leaving 14 bases not matched to a gene.

This clone turned up a few times. The chain is built from TRBV2 and TRBJ1-5; no reliable D call. This CDR3 contains 13 residues. V was clipped by 8 bases and J by 7 bases, with 15 bases between them. Germline CDR1 is SNHLY and CDR2 is FYNNEI. The CDR3 region has the DNA TGTGCCAGCCGACAAGACCTAGGCCAGCCCCAGCATTTT. It translates to CASRQDLGQPQHF.

The rearrangement uses TRBV7-2 and TRBJ2-3; TRBD2 aligns across 13 bases. With 5 bases clipped from V and 1 base from J, the junction kept 3 bases outside the gene matches. The CDR3 has 16 residues. The V gene's germline CDR1 is SGHTA and CDR2 FQGNSA. The CDR3 DNA is TGTGCCAGCAGCGAGGGACTAGCGGGACGCACAGATACGCAGTATTTT. Protein sequence: CASSEGLAGRTDTQYF.

The V and J genes are TRBV29-1 and TRBJ1-2; 7 bases map to TRBD1. Trimming removed 6 bases from V and 0 bases from J; junction bases left unmatched: 4. The germline V gene encodes CDR1 SQVTM and CDR2 ANQGSEA. The CDR3 consists of 13 residues. CDR3 sequence reads: CSVGGQSNYGYTF. The CDR3 DNA reads TGCAGCGTGGGGGGACAGTCTAACTATGGCTACACCTTC.

The chain couples TRBV9 to TRBJ2-3; D remains ambiguous. Germline CDR1 reads SGDLS; CDR2 reads YYNGEE. V was cut by 0 bases and J by 4 bases, with 3 bases left in between. This CDR3 comprises 12 residues. As DNA, the CDR3 is TGTGCCAGCAGCGTAGTGTCAGATACGCAGTATTTT. It yields the protein CASSVVSDTQYF.

This chain connects TRBV5-1 to TRBJ2-1, with D perhaps TRBD1 (5 bases). This CDR3 region has 17 residues. CDR1 is SGHRS, CDR2 YFSETQ, per germline. The V end was cut by 2 bases, the J end by 0 bases, with 15 bases between. CDR3 protein: CASSFIQASSSYNEQFF. The CDR3 nucleotides read TGCGCCAGCAGCTTCATACAGGCTTCCAGCTCCTACAATGAGCAGTTCTTC.

The V gene is TRBV7-2, the J gene TRBJ1-1; a possible D gene is TRBD1 (5 bases). Per germline, CDR1 SGHTA and CDR2 FQGNSA. Between the trimmed V and J ends, which lost 1 base and 0 bases, there was a span of 9 bases. The CDR3 runs 15 residues. The CDR3 sequence: CASSLGGRLNTEAFF. CDR3 DNA: TGTGCCAGCAGCTTAGGGGGACGCTTGAACACTGAAGCTTTCTTT.

This chain links TRBV6-1 with TRBJ2-7; D call uncertain. The germline gives CDR1 MNHNS, CDR2 SASEGT. Trimming stripped 7 bases from V and 3 bases from J, with 19 bases between. The CDR3 covers 15 residues. Here the CDR3 reads CASTRQATDIYEQYF. Here the CDR3 DNA reads TGTGCCAGCACCCGGCAGGCCACCGACATCTACGAGCAGTACTTC.

This clone appeared a single time. The rearrangement uses TRBV5-1 and TRBJ1-5; D is unclear. CDR1 and CDR2 (germline): SGHRS, YFSETQ. Trimming removed 2 bases from V and 0 bases from J, with 18 bases in between. The CDR3 consists of 18 residues. The CDR3 bases are TGCGCCAGCAGCTTTTGGGCAAGAAAAGTAGATAGCAATCAGCCCCAGCATTTT. This gives the protein CASSFWARKVDSNQPQHF.

This clone came up a few times. The genes are TRBV27 and TRBJ1-2, with D possibly being TRBD1 (6 bases). V lost 6 bases to trimming and J lost 5 bases, with 19 bases between them. The germline V gene encodes CDR1 MNHEY and CDR2 SMNVEV (reference sequence). The CDR3 extends over 15 amino acids. CDR3 residues: CASSWGAGQIYGYTF. The CDR3 nucleotides read TGTGCCAGCAGCTGGGGGGCAGGACAAATATATGGCTACACCTTC.

This clone came up once. This sequence joins TRBV5-1 and TRBJ2-7; TRBD2 matches 7 bases. Losses at the gene ends were 3 bases for V and 6 bases for J; bases not matched to a gene: 9. This CDR3 contains 14 residues. From germline, CDR1 is SGHRS and CDR2 YFSETQ. CDR3 protein: CASSYTSDTVEQYF. The CDR3 DNA sequence: TGCGCCAGCAGCTACACTAGCGATACGGTCGAGCAGTACTTC.

The chain is built from TRBV5-4 and TRBJ2-7, with 7 nucleotides matching TRBD2. Germline trimming cut 3 bases from V and 5 bases from J; bases unmatched to any gene: 8. CDR1 is SGHNT and CDR2 is YYREEE in the germline V gene (reference sequence). The CDR3 spans 14 residues. In DNA, the CDR3 is TGTGCCAGCAGCTACAGGCGGGAGATCAACGAGCAGTACTTC. The encoded protein is CASSYRREINEQYF.

The rearrangement joins TRBV29-1 to TRBJ1-5, with D hard to call. This CDR3 contains 13 residues. Germline loops: CDR1 SQVTM, CDR2 ANQGSEA. V lost 5 bases, J lost 2 bases, and 10 bases lay in between. This CDR3 is CSVKMGGNQPQHF. In nucleotides, the CDR3 is TGCAGCGTTAAAATGGGTGGCAATCAGCCCCAGCATTTT.